This TCR beta chain was sequenced in a study of long-term antiretroviral therapy in people with HIV. It was version v3.0 of the immunoSEQ assay that was run at survey level. Measured with immunoSEQ multiplex PCR; TCRdb has only the in-frame clones, and not every one. The repertoire includes about 33,000 clones, around 80% of them detected once, and just over 7% sits in the top ten. V lost 2 bases, J lost 2 bases, and 4 bases lay in between. The CDR3 extends over 12 amino acids. Germline V gene data show CDR1 as SGHRS and CDR2 as YFSETQ. A note on this clone: Its antigen is unknown.

Study conclusions and caveats: Blood specimens, gathered between 2004 and 2017, were possibly obtained under older ART regimens. Controls had broader CDR3 length ranges than HIV repertoires did.

This clonotype was sampled from a woman between 45 and 60 years old with HIV. The material was unsorted PBMCs, obtained 2 years after starting antiretroviral therapy. The genes are TRBV5-1 and TRBJ1-1; no clear D gene. Here the CDR3 reads CASSLHNTEAFF. The CDR3 coding sequence is TGCGCCAGCAGCTTACATAACACTGAAGCTTTCTTT.